This passage covers 19 T cell receptor beta chains from one sample sequenced in a study of T cell responses to AZD1222 COVID-19 vaccine. The assay was immunoSEQ multiplex PCR, and TCRdb's table has in-frame clones only and misses some. The sample holds approximately 120,000 clones, 80% to 90% seen once. The sample was peripheral blood, taken on day 0 of AZD1222 vaccination. The receptors originated from an adult in good health.

This clone was seen more than once but under ten times. The genes are TRBV7-9 and TRBJ1-3, with D uncertain. CDR3 length: 16 residues. Per germline, CDR1 SEHNR and CDR2 FQNEAQ (reference sequence). Trimming pared 5 bases from V and 2 bases from J, leaving 16 bases between. CDR3 in DNA: TGTGCCAGCAGCGTTCTAATACAGTCCACTGGAAACACCATATATTTT. It translates to CASSVLIQSTGNTIYF. The entire variable domain, with the rest obtained from reference TRBV7-9 and TRBJ1-3, is as follows: DTGVSQNPRHKITKRGQNVTFRCDPISEHNRLYWYRQTLGQGPEFLTYFQNEAQLEKSRLLSDRFSAERPKGSFSTLEIQRTEQGDSAMYLCASSVLIQSTGNTIYFGEGSWLTVV.

DNA for the CDR3: TGTGCCAGCAGTGGGACCCGCGGCCGTGGCACCATATATTTT. The encoded protein is CASSGTRGRGTIYF. The V call is TRBV2, the J call TRBJ1-3, with no clear D. The CDR3 is made up of 14 amino acids. Germline assignment: CDR1 SNHLY and CDR2 FYNNEI. The ends were cut back, 4 bases at V and 9 bases at J, with 16 bases in the middle.

J is TRBJ2-5 and V is TRBV27, with D perhaps given as TRBD1 or TRBD2 (6 bases each). Germline-derived CDR1 and CDR2 are MNHEY and SMNVEV (reference sequence). V was trimmed by 4 bases and J by 4 bases, leaving 16 bases between them. The CDR3 covers 15 residues. CDR3 in amino acids: CASSSFGGGGETQYF. The CDR3, as DNA: TGTGCCAGCAGTTCCTTTGGCGGAGGGGGAGAGACCCAGTACTTC.

The rearrangement joins TRBV21-1 to TRBJ2-7; the table's D call of TRBD1 was not tested on the DNA. TRBV21-1 is an annotated pseudogene. The CDR3 totals 16 residues. As DNA, the CDR3 is TGTGCCAGCAGCCCTCCCAGGGGGGCAAGGTCCTACGAGCAGTACTTC. As protein: CASSPPRGARSYEQYF.

The chain recombines TRBV19 with TRBJ2-7; D possibly matches TRBD1 or TRBD2 (5 bases each). There are 16 residues in the CDR3. The V end was cut by 2 bases, the J end by 4 bases, with 18 bases between. Per the germline V gene, CDR1 is LNHDA and CDR2 is SQIVND (reference sequence). In DNA form, the CDR3 reads TGTGCCAGTAGTATATCTCTTGGGGGATTGATTTACGAGCAGTACTTC. Encoded protein: CASSISLGGLIYEQYF.

The rearrangement uses TRBV27 and TRBJ2-7; 8 nucleotides line up with TRBD2. The CDR3 length is 17 residues. Germline CDR1 is MNHEY and CDR2 is SMNVEV (reference sequence). Trimming at V came to 8 bases and at J to 7 bases, leaving 22 bases not matched to a gene. CDR3 residues: CASGFSLRTSSRREQYF. For the CDR3, the DNA is TGTGCCAGCGGATTCTCCCTACGGACTAGCTCTCGTCGAGAGCAGTACTTC.

The rearrangement joins TRBV28 to TRBJ2-1; 9 nucleotides line up with TRBD2. The germline gives CDR1 MDHEN, CDR2 SYDVKM. Trimming removed 6 bases from V and 14 bases from J; junction bases left unmatched: 8. CDR3 length: 12 residues. DNA of the CDR3: TGTGCCAGCAGCCTTGGGACTAGCAAAGAGTTCTTC. Translated, it gives CASSLGTSKEFF.

The chain is built from TRBV27 and TRBJ1-1; D remains unclear. CDR3 size: 14 residues. Germline assignment: CDR1 MNHEY and CDR2 SMNVEV (reference sequence). Trimming left V 6 bases short and J 2 bases short, with 13 bases between. CDR3 in DNA: TGTGCCAGCAGCCCCGGACGGGCCAACACTGAAGCTTTCTTT. It encodes CASSPGRANTEAFF.

This sequence joins TRBV6-2 or TRBV6-3 and TRBJ1-5, with 9 bases aligning to TRBD1. This CDR3 region has 15 residues. V shed 5 bases and J 4 bases; nucleotides not matched to a gene: 6. CDR1 and CDR2 (germline): MNHEY, SVGEGT. The CDR3 bases are TGTGCCAGCAGTAGACAGGGGGTAAAGAATCAGCCCCAGCATTTT. It is translated as CASSRQGVKNQPQHF.

The chain recombines TRBV6-4 with TRBJ2-2; 11 bases line up with TRBD1. Losses at the gene ends were 6 bases for V and 1 base for J; bases not matched to a gene: 4. CDR3 size: 16 residues. In germline, CDR1 is MRHNA, CDR2 SNTAGT. CDR3 sequence: CASRGQGGENTGELFF. The DNA of the CDR3 is TGTGCCAGCAGGGGACAGGGGGGCGAGAACACCGGGGAGCTGTTTTTT.

J is TRBJ1-1 and V is TRBV3-1 (or the pseudogene TRBV3-2); tentative D call: TRBD1 (6 bases). V lost 0 bases, J lost 10 bases, and 15 bases lay in between. The CDR3 covers 14 residues. CDR1 and CDR2 (germline): LGHDT, YNNKEL (reference sequence). CDR3 loop: CASSQEGGRPLAFF. The DNA of the CDR3 is TGTGCCAGCAGCCAAGAAGGGGGAAGGCCATTAGCTTTCTTT.

This clone was picked up a small number of times. V gene TRBV4-3 combines with J gene TRBJ2-3, with 11 bases lining up with TRBD1. The junction had 3 bases not matched to a gene; V was cut back by 0 bases and J by 4 bases. Germline V CDR1 and CDR2: LGHNA, YSLEER. CDR3 length equals 16 residues. The CDR3 DNA reads as TGCGCCAGCAGCCAAGATTTGGGACAGGGGGCAGATACGCAGTATTTT. Amino acids: CASSQDLGQGADTQYF.

This clone was picked up a small number of times. V usage is TRBV29-1 and J usage is TRBJ2-1; 8 bases map to TRBD1. V shed 3 bases, J shed 10 bases, and the junction held 8 bases outside the gene matches. Germline CDR1 reads SQVTM; CDR2 reads ANQGSEA. The CDR3 is 13 amino acids. CDR3 coding DNA: TGCAGCGTTGACGGACAGGGCTCGGGGGAGCAGTTCTTC. This translates into CSVDGQGSGEQFF.

This clone was counted once. The chain is built from TRBV7-9 and TRBJ2-7; no clear D. The CDR3 covers 11 residues. Trimming took off 9 bases at V and 7 bases at J, with 13 bases between the two ends. Germline CDR1 SEHNR, CDR2 FQNEAQ (reference sequence). The DNA of the CDR3 is TGTGCCAGTTACTACCTGGGGGAGCAGTACTTC. It codes for CASYYLGEQYF.

This rearrangement joins TRBV2 to TRBJ1-5; 8 nucleotides align to TRBD1. In germline, CDR1 is SNHLY, CDR2 FYNNEI. V gave up 3 bases and J gave up 4 bases; unmatched junction bases: 5. This CDR3 comprises 15 residues. The CDR3 loop is CASSDVGTGNQPQHF. CDR3 nucleotide sequence: TGTGCCAGCAGTGATGTGGGGACAGGAAATCAGCCCCAGCATTTT.

This sequence joins TRBV24-1 and TRBJ2-7; a weak D match, TRBD1 (5 bases). V was cut by 1 base and J by 7 bases, with 10 bases left in between. Germline V CDR1 and CDR2: KGHDR, SFDVKD. The CDR3 has 13 residues. CDR3 sequence: CATSDFQGKEQYF. The CDR3 region has the DNA TGTGCCACCAGTGATTTCCAGGGTAAGGAGCAGTACTTC.

V and J are TRBV5-1 and TRBJ1-4, with D uncertain. The germline V gene has CDR1 SGHRS and CDR2 YFSETQ. The CDR3 loop spans 13 amino acids. The ends were cut back, 5 bases at V and 7 bases at J, with 12 bases in the middle. The CDR3 bases are TGCGCCAGCAGTGTGGGGTCCGGTGAAAAACTGTTTTTT. Encoded protein: CASSVGSGEKLFF.

Comment on this clone: The junction and the germline gene differ at one end; a read error may be behind it. This chain uses TRBV30 with TRBJ2-7; 9 nucleotides match TRBD1. Germline lookup yields CDR1 GTSNPN and CDR2 SVGIG (reference sequence). CDR3 length: 14 residues. The CDR3 here is CAWSTPSGTGTLNF. CDR3 nucleotide sequence: TGTGCCTGGAGTACTCCATCCGGGACAGGGACCCTCAACTTC.

The chain links TRBV11-2 to TRBJ2-1, with a possible D match to TRBD2 (6 bases). The CDR3 covers 16 residues. The V and J ends lost 1 base and 13 bases respectively, with 23 bases between them. Germline CDR1 SGHAT, CDR2 FQNNGV. The CDR3 nucleotides read TGTGCCAGCAGCTTAGTACGAACCGGGGGTGCGGCCGAACAGTTCTTC. Its translation is CASSLVRTGGAAEQFF.